This T cell receptor beta chain was documented in a study of T cell repertoires in cytomegalovirus infection. Across the study: It can be stated that public TCR beta signatures indicated CMV infection as well as a matching HLA type.

TCRdb analysed the reads with MiXCR anew, one entry per CDR3 protein. The sample carries more than 85,000 distinct CDR3 sequences, less than 30% recorded once. General study results and limits: People with CMV and the relevant HLA were identified by cumulative public TCR beta family frequency. The study found HLA-C-restricted CMV-specific TCR beta clonotypes dominating the ex vivo response.

The CDR3 extends over 14 amino acids. V dropped 6 bases and J dropped 6; count of bases not matched to a gene: 5. As to this clonotype: Its antigen is unknown.

The receptor comes from a human donor in good health (CMV status not recorded). Some clones in this sample may be carry-over from other donors' samples. The chain has TRBV12-3 or TRBV12-4 and TRBJ1-4; TRBD1 aligns across 9 bases. The sample here was CD8+ T cells from cultured PBMCs, taken from culture after CMV antigen stimulation. The CDR3 DNA reads TGTGCCAGCAGACCCGGGACAGGGTATGAAAAACTGTTTTTT. This sequence encodes CASRPGTGYEKLFF.